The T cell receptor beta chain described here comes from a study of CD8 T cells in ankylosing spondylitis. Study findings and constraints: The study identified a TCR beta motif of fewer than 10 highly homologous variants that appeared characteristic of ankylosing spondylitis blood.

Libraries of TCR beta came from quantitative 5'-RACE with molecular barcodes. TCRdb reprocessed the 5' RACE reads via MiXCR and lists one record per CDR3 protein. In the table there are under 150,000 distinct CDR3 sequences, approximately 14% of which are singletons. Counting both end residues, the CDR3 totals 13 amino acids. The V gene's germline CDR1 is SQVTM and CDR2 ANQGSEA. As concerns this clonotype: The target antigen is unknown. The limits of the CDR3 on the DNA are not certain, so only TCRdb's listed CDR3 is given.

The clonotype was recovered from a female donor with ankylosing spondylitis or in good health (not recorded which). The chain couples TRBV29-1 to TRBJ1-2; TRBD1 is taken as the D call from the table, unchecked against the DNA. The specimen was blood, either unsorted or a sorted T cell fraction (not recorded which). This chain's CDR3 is CSGRDGINYGCTF.